These 21 T cell receptor beta chains came from one sample sequenced in a study of cytomegalovirus exposure and HLA in healthy donors. Primers for the PCR totalled 60 Vbeta and 13 Jbeta. Clones were sequenced by immunoSEQ multiplex PCR, and TCRdb holds only the in-frame ones, with some missing. The sample holds roughly 170,000 clones, roughly 82% seen once. The specimen was PBMCs. The receptors were sampled from a girl aged 2-10 years in good health and CMV-seropositive.

This chain uses TRBV11-2 with TRBJ2-1, with 13 bases aligning to TRBD2. Germline CDR1 reads SGHAT; CDR2 reads FQNNGV. The V gene end was trimmed by 5 bases and the J gene end by 6 bases; junction bases not matched to a gene: 4. The CDR3 totals 15 residues. The CDR3 is CASSKTSGGLNEQFF. The CDR3 region has the DNA TGTGCCAGCAGCAAGACTAGCGGGGGGCTCAATGAGCAGTTCTTC.

The CDR3 spells CASSDLAGLTGELFF. CDR3 in DNA: TGTGCCAGCAGTGACCTAGCGGGCCTAACCGGGGAGCTGTTTTTT. The J gene is TRBJ2-2, the V gene TRBV6-1; 8 positions match TRBD2. Germline CDR1 is MNHNS and CDR2 is SASEGT. V was clipped by 3 bases and J by 5 bases; unmatched bases: 5. The CDR3 is 15 residues long.

This clone was seen once. The rearrangement joins TRBV29-1 to TRBJ1-4, with 12 bases identical to TRBD1. This CDR3 is built from 17 residues. The ends lost 7 bases at V and 7 bases at J; junction bases unmatched: 16. The germline gives CDR1 SQVTM, CDR2 ANQGSEA. The CDR3 region is CSAAPGTGGAFFEKLFF. DNA for the CDR3: TGCAGCGCCGCACCCGGGACAGGGGGCGCGTTTTTTGAAAAACTGTTTTTT.

The V call is TRBV6-5, the J call TRBJ2-5; D possibly corresponds to TRBD1 (6 bases). The CDR3 runs to 14 residues. Trimming removed 2 bases at V and 5 bases at J, with 12 bases between. Per germline, CDR1 MNHEY and CDR2 SVGAGI. The CDR3 is CASSYRKRGETQYF. The DNA of the CDR3 is TGTGCCAGCAGTTACCGGAAAAGGGGGGAGACCCAGTACTTC.

V and J are TRBV6-5 and TRBJ2-3; 11 bases map to TRBD2. Germline-derived CDR1 and CDR2 are MNHEY and SVGAGI. This CDR3 spans 14 amino acids. The V segment lost 6 bases and the J segment 2 bases; nucleotides outside the gene matches: 1. This chain's CDR3 is CASRLAGATDTQYF. CDR3 sequence (DNA): TGTGCCAGCAGACTAGCGGGGGCCACAGATACGCAGTATTTT.

CDR3 sequence: CASRTGTDTQYF. The DNA for the CDR3 is TGTGCCAGCAGGACGGGGACAGATACGCAGTATTTT. This rearrangement joins TRBV6-5 to TRBJ2-3; TRBD2 is a possible D gene (5 bases). This CDR3 has 12 amino acids. Germline V gene lookup returns CDR1 MNHEY and CDR2 SVGAGI. V shed 6 bases and J shed 3 bases, with 7 bases lying between them.

CDR3 DNA sequence: TGTGCCAGCAGCCAGCGGGGCAATCCTTCGGATCAGCCCCAGCATTTT. It translates to CASSQRGNPSDQPQHF. The chain couples TRBV4-2 to TRBJ1-5, with a weak D call TRBD1 (5 bases). This CDR3 comprises 16 residues. The V end lost 3 bases, the J end lost 5 bases, and 17 bases lay between the germline ends. In germline, CDR1 is LGHNA, CDR2 YNFKEQ.

This clone was seen only once. The chain carries TRBV10-2 and TRBJ2-7; 9 bases are shared with TRBD1. The germline V gene has CDR1 WSHSY and CDR2 SAAADI. The ends lost 5 bases at V and 6 bases at J; junction bases unmatched: 5. This CDR3 comprises 13 residues. The CDR3 sequence is CASSSKQGAEQYF. In DNA, the CDR3 is TGCGCCAGCAGTTCCAAACAGGGGGCCGAGCAGTACTTC.

The CDR3 nucleotides read TGTGCCAGCAGTTTGGGGAGCTACTATGGCTACACCTTC. Translation gives CASSLGSYYGYTF. The genes are TRBV27 and TRBJ1-2; no firm D call. V was trimmed by 3 bases and J by 3 bases, leaving 8 bases between them. Germline V gene lookup returns CDR1 MNHEY and CDR2 SMNVEV (reference sequence). This CDR3 is built from 13 residues.

The rearrangement links TRBV4-1 to TRBJ1-4; TRBD1 aligns across 9 bases. This CDR3 is 15 amino acids long. V lost 4 bases, J lost 8 bases, and 8 bases stayed unmatched. The germline gives CDR1 MGHRA, CDR2 YSYEKL. The CDR3 nucleotides are TGCGCCAGCAGCCTAATTGGGGACAGGGCCGAAAAACTGTTTTTT. Translating gives CASSLIGDRAEKLFF.

The V gene is TRBV4-2, the J gene TRBJ2-7, with 13 bases identical to TRBD2. V lost 0 bases and J lost 3; bases outside the gene matches: 5. Germline CDR1 and CDR2: LGHNA and YNFKEQ. CDR3 size: 17 residues. In DNA form, the CDR3 reads TGTGCCAGCAGCCAAGAGTTCCGGACTAGCGGGAGCTACGAGCAGTACTTC. The encoded protein is CASSQEFRTSGSYEQYF.

The chain is built from TRBV25-1 and TRBJ1-1, with 8 bases aligning to TRBD1. This CDR3 has 15 amino acids. CDR1 MGHDK and CDR2 SYGVNS come from the germline V gene. The V gene end was trimmed by 6 bases and the J gene end by 0 bases; junction bases not matched to a gene: 6. CDR3 coding DNA: TGTGCCAGCAGCCCCGGGACAGGCATGAACACTGAAGCTTTCTTT. Amino acids: CASSPGTGMNTEAFF.

This clone was observed once. The chain is built from TRBV11-2 and TRBJ2-1; D call uncertain. The CDR3 runs to 14 residues. Per the germline V gene, CDR1 is SGHAT and CDR2 is FQNNGV. V was cut by 3 bases and J by 6 bases, with 12 bases left in between. CDR3 nucleotide sequence: TGTGCCAGCAGCTTCACCAAGATAGTCAATGAGCAGTTCTTC. This gives the protein CASSFTKIVNEQFF.

The CDR3 DNA reads TGTGCCAGCGGGCCCGTCCCGGAGGACACTGAAGCTTTCTTT. Its protein is CASGPVPEDTEAFF. The V call is TRBV6-1, the J call TRBJ1-1, with D unclear. Trimming pared 8 bases from V and 3 bases from J, leaving 16 bases between. CDR1 MNHNS and CDR2 SASEGT come from the germline V gene. This CDR3 comprises 14 residues.

The V gene is TRBV28, the J gene TRBJ2-1; 8 bases map to TRBD1. The junction had 6 bases not matched to a gene; V was cut back by 6 bases and J by 5 bases. CDR3 length: 14 amino acids. The germline V gene has CDR1 MDHEN and CDR2 SYDVKM. The CDR3 loop reads CASRRTGNHNEQFF. The CDR3 DNA reads as TGTGCCAGCAGGAGGACAGGGAACCACAATGAGCAGTTCTTC.

V and J are TRBV19 and TRBJ2-1; TRBD2 matches 11 bases. The CDR3 has 16 residues. The junction had 9 bases not matched to a gene; V was cut back by 3 bases and J by 8 bases. Germline CDR1 reads LNHDA; CDR2 reads SQIVND (reference sequence). The CDR3 here is CASSIFQLAGDDEQFF. For the CDR3, the DNA is TGTGCCAGTAGTATTTTCCAACTAGCGGGAGACGATGAGCAGTTCTTC.

CDR3 nucleotides: TGTGCCAGCAGCTTACTCCCAGGGGCCAACTATGGCTACACCTTC. Protein: CASSLLPGANYGYTF. The gene calls are TRBV7-3 and TRBJ1-2; D is perhaps TRBD1 (6 bases). From germline, CDR1 is SGHTA and CDR2 FQGTGA. This CDR3 has 15 amino acids. The V and J ends lost 2 bases and 2 bases respectively, with 12 bases between them. The full variable domain, completed using reference TRBV7-3 and TRBJ1-2, is GAGVSQTPSNKVTEKGKYVELRCDPISGHTALYWYRQSLGQGPEFLIYFQGTGAADDSGLPNDRFFAVRPEGSVSTLKIQRTERGDSAVYLCASSLLPGANYGYTFGSGTRLTVV.

This clone was observed a handful of times. The genes are TRBV27 and TRBJ1-2; D ambiguous. Germline V gene data show CDR1 as MNHEY and CDR2 as SMNVEV (reference sequence). V lost 10 bases and J lost 0, with 6 bases in between. The CDR3 extends over 11 amino acids. CDR3 nucleotide sequence: TGTGCCACAAGCTCTAACTATGGCTACACCTTC. Residues: CATSSNYGYTF.

V and J are TRBV2 and TRBJ2-2, with 13 bases aligning to TRBD2. The CDR3 runs to 17 residues. Trimming took 6 bases from V and 4 from J; bases not matched to a gene: 8. Germline V gene data show CDR1 as SNHLY and CDR2 as FYNNEI. The CDR3 reads CASSDPGLAGSTGELFF. The DNA for the CDR3 is TGTGCCAGCAGCGATCCGGGACTAGCGGGATCCACCGGGGAGCTGTTTTTT.

The J gene is TRBJ2-7, the V gene TRBV9; 8 nucleotides align to TRBD2. The CDR3 has 15 amino acids. Germline V gene data show CDR1 as SGDLS and CDR2 as YYNGEE. Unmatched junction bases numbered 10, after V lost 4 bases and J lost 4 bases. CDR3 sequence (DNA): TGTGCCAGCAGCCCTACGGGTAGCGGGACGTACGAGCAGTACTTC. Its translation: CASSPTGSGTYEQYF.

This clone has a handful of counts. CDR3 nucleotides: TGTGCCAGCAGCCACCCGGACAGGGCTAACACTGAAGCTTTCTTT. It specifies CASSHPDRANTEAFF. This rearrangement joins TRBV4-2 to TRBJ1-1, with 8 bases fitting TRBD1. V lost 3 bases, J lost 2 bases, and 5 bases stayed unmatched. Germline V gives CDR1 LGHNA, CDR2 YNFKEQ. CDR3 length equals 15 residues.